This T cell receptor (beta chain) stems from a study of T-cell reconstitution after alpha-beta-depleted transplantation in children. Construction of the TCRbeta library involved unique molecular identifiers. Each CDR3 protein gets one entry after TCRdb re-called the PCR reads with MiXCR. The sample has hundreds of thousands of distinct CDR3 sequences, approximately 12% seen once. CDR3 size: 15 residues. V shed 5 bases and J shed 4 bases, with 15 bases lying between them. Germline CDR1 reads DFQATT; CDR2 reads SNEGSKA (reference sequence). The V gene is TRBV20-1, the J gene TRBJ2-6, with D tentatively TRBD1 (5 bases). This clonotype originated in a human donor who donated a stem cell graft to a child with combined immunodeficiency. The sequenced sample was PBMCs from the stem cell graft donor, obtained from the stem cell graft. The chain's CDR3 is CSALGQGPGANVLTF. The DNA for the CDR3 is TGCAGTGCTCTTGGTCAGGGTCCAGGGGCCAACGTCCTGACTTTC.